This T cell receptor beta chain derives from a study of vaccination effects on CD4 cells after COVID-19. This clone was detected a few times. Its antigen is not known. Sequencing used immunoSEQ multiplex PCR; TCRdb keeps in-frame clones, though not all of them. The sample contains around 41,000 clones, 82% of which appear only once. The CDR3 is 15 residues long. J gave up 7 bases and V 3 bases, and 7 bases lay outside the gene matches. From germline, CDR1 is DFQATT and CDR2 SNEGSKA (reference sequence). Isolation of CD4+ T cells took place after approximately ten days of culture. J is TRBJ1-6 and V is TRBV20-1, with TRBD1 identical over 9 bases. This clonotype was obtained from a human donor who received a COVID-19 vaccine. Sequencing used CD4+ T cells from PBMCs cultured without peptide, obtained before COVID-19 vaccination. CDR3 bases: TGCAGTGCTAGTCCGGTGGGACAGGGAAATTCACCCCTCCACTTT. Protein sequence: CSASPVGQGNSPLHF.